This TCR beta chain was profiled in a study of blood T cell repertoires in COVID-19. In the source study's methods: It was from reference gene primer amplification that nucleated cell counts were estimated. Generated by immunoSEQ multiplex PCR, the TCRdb table keeps only in-frame clones and is missing some. Clone size and the V and J calls come from that table; the DNA yielded D and trimming. This sample has 130,000 or so clones, with roughly 80% found just once. This clone appeared once. The germline CDR1 and CDR2 sequences are SGHRS and YFSETQ. This CDR3 spans 16 amino acids. The J segment lost 2 bases and the V segment lost 0 bases, leaving 5 bases of the junction unmatched.

The clonotype comes from a man in his forties or fifties with acute or convalescent COVID-19. Sequencing was performed on peripheral blood. The chain employs TRBV5-1 and TRBJ2-5, with 9 bases lining up with TRBD2. CDR3 DNA sequence: TGCGCCAGCAGCTTGGGGGGGCTAGCGGGGCAAGAGACCCAGTACTTC. Its translation: CASSLGGLAGQETQYF.